This T cell receptor beta chain was obtained from a study of blood T cell repertoires in COVID-19 (dated by TCRdb to 2020 to 2021). Regarding the research as a whole: Samples covering the acute and convalescent phases of COVID-19 were provided by collaborators in the United States, Italy and Spain. The material from the prospective study consisted of cDNA or gDNA derived from T cells, B-cell-depleted T cells, or PBMCs. Subjects who had been exposed to COVID-19, were actively infected with it, or had recovered from it provided the deeply sampled blood TCRbeta repertoires that made up the dataset. A freely available public database, intended as a resource for researchers studying the immune response to SARS-CoV-2, is where the repertoires were released. The samples were drawn from the first 160 participants of the ongoing ImmuneRACE study and from 1,254 subjects provided by 6 global collaborators. A de-identified subject ID, COVID-19 status, age in years and sex were almost always included in the sample metadata. Where available, HLA class I and class II types were obtained from metadata supplied by the sample provider rather than from assay-based typing.

Broad study findings and their caveats: How much clinical and demographic metadata was included differed by source and by participant, and the metadata was provided uncurated.

Details on this clone: Its antigen is not yet known. Base-call qualities are not available, and no considerably larger clone is one nucleotide away.

Whole blood was collected in K2EDTA tubes by collaborating institutions according to the institutions' own protocols. For TCRbeta analysis, collaborators shipped samples in one of three forms: frozen whole blood, isolated PBMCs, or DNA extracted from either of those sample types. The immunoSEQ Assay, a bias-controlled multiplex PCR, was used to amplify TCRbeta CDR3 regions from genomic DNA. Per the original workflow: Within the assay, amplification of reference gene primers was used to estimate how many nucleated cells each sample contained. To quantify the absolute abundance of each unique TCRbeta CDR3 rearrangement, sequence reads were collapsed and filtered. For each sample, productive Simpson clonality was calculated as the square root of Simpson's diversity index across productive rearrangements. In TCRdb, the immuneACCESS table is reduced to in-frame sequences with V and J assigned. These tables do not hold every clone; where another copy was compared, an unresolved V gene accounts for under half, and the others remain unexplained. Clone size and the V and J calls come from that table; the DNA yielded D and trimming. This sample lists around 180,000 clones; roughly 86% were detected once. Together, the top ten hold roughly 2.6% of the sample.

Including cysteine and phenylalanine, the CDR3 has 15 amino acids. Just the 45-base CDR3 DNA is kept, in frame starting at base 1. CDR1 and CDR2, per the germline V gene, are KGHSH and LQKENI. V and J are trimmed by 5 bases and 3 bases, and the gene matches miss 4 bases of the junction. Sequencing was carried out using peripheral blood. The V and J segments used are TRBV18 and TRBJ2-1; TRBD2 lines up with 10 middle nucleotides. The receptor comes from a man in his forties or fifties with active or convalescent COVID-19. This receptor has the CDR3 CASSELAGLYNEQFF. The DNA reads TGTGCCAGCTCAGAACTAGCGGGGCTCTACAATGAGCAGTTCTTC.